The present entry profiles one TCR beta chain with its context. Its antigen remains unidentified. Relative to the germline gene, one junction end is altered; a read error may explain this. The source of the sample is a study of CD4+ T cells in melanoma. Produced via immunoSEQ multiplex PCR; TCRdb's table is partial and in-frame only. The table has about 21,000 clones, almost 85% seen once. Study findings and constraints: CD8+ T cell, macrophage and B cell function reportedly correlated with neoantigen-specific CD4+ T cells. Reportedly, melanoma neoantigen-specific CD4+ T cells showed varied differentiation states.

The sample taken for sequencing was cells from a culture (not recorded whether cultured in vitro). This receptor was taken from a human donor with melanoma.

The CDR3 loop is CANSWPVSGRTQYF. Here the CDR3 DNA reads TGTGCCAACAGTTGGCCCGTCTCAGGGAGGACCCAGTACTTC. The rearrangement joins TRBV28 to TRBJ2-5; D may correspond to TRBD1 or TRBD2 (5 bases each). Per germline, CDR1 MDHEN and CDR2 SYDVKM. The CDR3 totals 14 residues.